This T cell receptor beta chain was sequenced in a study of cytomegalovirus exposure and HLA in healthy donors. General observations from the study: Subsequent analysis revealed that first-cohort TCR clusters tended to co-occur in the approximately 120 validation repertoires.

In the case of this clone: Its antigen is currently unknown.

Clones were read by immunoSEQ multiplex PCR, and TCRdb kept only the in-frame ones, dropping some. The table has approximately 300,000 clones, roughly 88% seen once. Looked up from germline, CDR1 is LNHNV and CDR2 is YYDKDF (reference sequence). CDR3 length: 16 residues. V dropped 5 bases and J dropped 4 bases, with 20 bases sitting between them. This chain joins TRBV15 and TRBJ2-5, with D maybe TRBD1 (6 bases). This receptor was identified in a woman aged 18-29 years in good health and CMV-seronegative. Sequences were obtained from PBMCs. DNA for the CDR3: TGTGCCACCAGCCCCCAGGGGAACATCGCGGCAGAGACCCAGTACTTC. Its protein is CATSPQGNIAAETQYF.